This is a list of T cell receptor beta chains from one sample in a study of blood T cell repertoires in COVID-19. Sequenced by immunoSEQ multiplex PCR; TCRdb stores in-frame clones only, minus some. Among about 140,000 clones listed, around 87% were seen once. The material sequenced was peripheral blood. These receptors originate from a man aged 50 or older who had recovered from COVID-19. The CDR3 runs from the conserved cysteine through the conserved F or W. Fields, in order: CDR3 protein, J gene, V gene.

CDR3: CASSRGQGVGYTF; J: TRBJ1-2; V: TRBV6-6
CDR3: CATSRGAPTYEQYF; J: TRBJ2-7; V: TRBV15
CDR3: CASSRLGVSSYNEQFF; J: TRBJ2-1; V: TRBV6-2/TRBV6-3
CDR3: CASSLDSDGGLAYEQYF; J: TRBJ2-7; V: TRBV7-2
CDR3: CASTDRDRGFTGELFF; J: TRBJ2-2; V: TRBV5-6
CDR3: CASSSGTGITSYEQYF; J: TRBJ2-7; V: TRBV5-4
CDR3: CASSTTGVAETQYF; J: TRBJ2-5; V: TRBV19
CDR3: CASSIAGTSIEPRTDTQYF; J: TRBJ2-3; V: TRBV19
CDR3: CASKPAWGGSGNTIYF; J: TRBJ1-3; V: TRBV7-9
CDR3: CATSEGDRREQYF; J: TRBJ2-3; V: TRBV15
CDR3: CSVEDRGTGMTEQYF; J: TRBJ2-7; V: TRBV29-1
CDR3: CASSPGFATEAFF; J: TRBJ1-1; V: TRBV2
CDR3: CASSYSGQGRETQYF; J: TRBJ2-5; V: TRBV6-2/TRBV6-3
CDR3: CASSQGDREWPQHF; J: TRBJ1-5; V: TRBV3-1/TRBV3-2
CDR3: CASSISNEQFF; J: TRBJ2-1; V: TRBV5-6
CDR3: CASRDRLYGYTF; J: TRBJ1-2; V: TRBV19
CDR3: CAGGLGQLNYGYTF; J: TRBJ1-2; V: TRBV7-2